This TCR beta chain emerged from a study of blood T cell repertoires in COVID-19 (dated by TCRdb to 2018 to 2020). Concerning the study at large: Samples covering the acute and convalescent phases of COVID-19 were provided by collaborators in the United States, Italy and Spain. Where HLA class I and class II types were available, the types were taken from metadata supplied by the sample provider, not from assay-based typing. The repertoires were made available in a free public database intended to serve as a resource for research on the immune response to SARS-CoV-2. Samples came from the ongoing ImmuneRACE study (first 160 participants) plus 1,254 subjects from 6 global collaborators. Nearly every sample came with metadata listing a de-identified subject ID, COVID-19 status, age in years and sex. The prospective study material was composed of cDNA or gDNA derived from T cells, B-cell-depleted T cells, or PBMCs. Deeply sampled blood TCRbeta repertoires from subjects exposed to, actively infected with, or recovered from COVID-19 were included in the dataset.

In the case of this clone: It lacks a known antigen. Nothing much larger sits one base from this clone, and base qualities are not available.

Beyond this particular receptor, the publication reports: Clinical and demographic metadata were provided uncurated, with the amount varying by source and participant.

The collaborating institutions used their own protocols to collect whole blood in K2EDTA tubes. Collaborator samples were shipped for TCRbeta analysis as frozen whole blood, isolated PBMCs, or DNA extracted from either sample type. The immunoSEQ Assay, a bias-controlled multiplex PCR, was used to amplify TCRbeta CDR3 regions from genomic DNA. As for the original processing: The number of nucleated cells in each sample was estimated from the amplification of reference gene primers within the assay. To quantify the absolute abundance of each unique TCRbeta CDR3 rearrangement, sequence reads were collapsed and filtered. Productive Simpson clonality was computed per sample as the square root of Simpson's diversity index over productive rearrangements. In its TCRdb copy, this immuneACCESS table keeps in-frame sequences only and misses some clones. Where compared with another copy, unresolved V genes explain less than half of these, and the others have no known cause. V, J and clone size derive from that table, while D and trimming were established from the DNA sequence. Here the sample has roughly 62,000 clones; 75% to 80% occur a single time. The ten largest account for about 25% of the sample.

From the cysteine up to the phenylalanine, the CDR3 has a length of 15 residues. Solely the CDR3 DNA is kept, with 45 bases framed from the first base. At the junction V is shortened by 1 base and J by 2 bases, with 10 bases in between. The germline V gene encodes CDR1 SEHNR and CDR2 FQNEAQ (reference sequence). The specimen was peripheral blood. The chain is assembled from TRBV7-9 and TRBJ2-3; possibly the D gene is TRBD2, per 6 matching bases. The receptor was derived from a human donor in a cohort sampled during active COVID-19. The base sequence is TGTGCCAGCAGCTTAGGCCTAGCGAACACAGATACGCAGTATTTT. This translates into CASSLGLANTDTQYF.